The subject of this entry is one TCR beta chain. Its antigen is not identified. This sample stems from a study of cytomegalovirus exposure and HLA in healthy donors. Study-wide results and caveats: Per published accounts, TCR beta sequences correctly predicted the HLA-A and HLA-B alleles of most subjects.

PCR amplification relied on 60 Vbeta primers (plus 13 Jbeta primers). Using immunoSEQ multiplex PCR, the repertoire was profiled, and TCRdb retains in-frame clones only, with some absent. Here the sample spans about 190,000 clones, roughly 76% being singletons. V lost 7 bases and J 1 base, leaving 4 bases between the germline ends. There are 11 residues in the CDR3. The V gene's germline CDR1 is MNHNS and CDR2 SASEGT. The chain uses TRBV6-1 and TRBJ1-1; no definite D call. Material: PBMCs. This clonotype was obtained from a woman aged 25-40 years in good health and CMV-seropositive. The CDR3 loop reads CASMRNTEAFF. CDR3 DNA sequence: TGTGCCAGCATGAGGAACACTGAAGCTTTCTTT.